This is a list of T cell receptor beta chains from one sample in a study of T cells after yellow fever vaccination. TCRdb called the 5' RACE reads again in MiXCR, with one record for every CDR3 protein. Among under 700,000 distinct CDR3 sequences listed, roughly 17% were seen once. This specimen was PBMCs, taken roughly 5 days after the first yellow fever vaccination. Receptor source: a young man who received the YFV17D yellow fever vaccine. The CDR3 runs from the conserved cysteine through the conserved F or W. D genes are given only for firm matches. Size is omitted from some rows. Given values are once, few, many or a class for expanded clones.

TRBJ2-5 | - | 14 | TRBD1 | TRBV5-1 | CASSIGQGVETQYF | TGCGCCAGCAGCATAGGACAGGGAGTGGAGACCCAGTACTTC
TRBJ1-1 | many | 16 | TRBD1 | TRBV5-8 | CASSIYTGAMNTEAFF | TGTGCCAGCAGCATATACACAGGGGCCATGAACACTGAAGCTTTCTTT
TRBJ2-3 | - | 17 | TRBD2 | TRBV7-3 | CASSLTGERGSTDTQYF | TGTGCCAGCAGCTTAACCGGCGAGCGGGGGAGCACAGATACGCAGTATTTT
TRBJ2-3 | - | 16 | TRBD2 | TRBV9 | CASSDSGGYFTDTQYF | TGTGCCAGCAGCGATAGCGGGGGGTATTTCACAGATACGCAGTATTTT
TRBJ2-5 | few | 12 | TRBD1 | TRBV20-1 | CSANRGHETQYF | TGCAGTGCTAACAGGGGGCATGAGACCCAGTACTTC
TRBJ2-7 | few | 13 | - | TRBV2 | CASSEGVGSEQYF | TGTGCCAGCAGTGAGGGGGTTGGGAGCGAGCAGTACTTC
TRBJ2-3 | - | 14 | TRBD1 | TRBV4-1 | CASSHGQGPDTQYF | TGCGCCAGCAGCCACGGACAGGGCCCAGATACGCAGTATTTT
TRBJ1-4 | - | 16 | TRBD1 | TRBV7-2 | CASSLAGTGGSEKLFF | TGTGCCAGCAGCTTAGCGGGGACAGGGGGATCTGAAAAACTGTTTTTT
TRBJ2-5 | many | 13 | - | TRBV5-1 | CASSSADPETQYF | TGCGCCAGCAGCTCGGCGGACCCCGAGACCCAGTACTTC
TRBJ2-3 | many | 18 | - | TRBV4-3 | CASSQDISRGSSTDTQYF | TGCGCCAGCAGCCAAGATATATCCCGTGGCAGCTCAACAGATACGCAGTATTTT
TRBJ2-4 | - | 18 | TRBD1 | TRBV28 | CASSLSRRGRWTKNIQYF | TGTGCCAGCAGTCTGAGCCGCAGGGGGCGTTGGACCAAAAACATTCAGTACTTC
TRBJ2-5 | - | 15 | TRBD1 | TRBV7-9 | CASSPTGQGQETQYF | TGTGCCAGCAGCCCGACGGGACAGGGGCAAGAGACCCAGTACTTC
TRBJ2-3 | few | 14 | TRBD2 | TRBV20-1 | CSASGGGARDTQYF | TGCAGTGCTAGTGGCGGGGGGGCGAGGGATACGCAGTATTTT
TRBJ2-4 | - | 12 | - | TRBV20-1 | CSATIAKNIQYF | TGCAGTGCTACCATAGCCAAAAACATTCAGTACTTC
TRBJ1-1 | - | 13 | - | TRBV5-1 | CASSFDSNTEAFF | TGCGCCAGCAGCTTCGACAGTAACACTGAAGCTTTCTTT
TRBJ1-6 | few | 16 | - | TRBV6-5 | CASSYAPTGYNSPLHF | TGTGCCAGCAGTTACGCCCCAACCGGTTATAATTCACCCCTCCACTTT
TRBJ2-5 | - | 18 | TRBD2 | TRBV6-7 | CATADPGRLAGPRETQYF | TGTGCCACCGCGGATCCAGGGAGGCTAGCGGGTCCGAGGGAGACCCAGTACTTC
TRBJ2-2 | - | 16 | - | TRBV18 | CASSPPVGRTTGELFF | TGTGCCAGCTCACCACCGGTCGGACGGACCACCGGGGAGCTGTTTTTT
TRBJ2-1 | few | 15 | - | TRBV5-1 | CASSLGGTSYNEQFF | TGCGCCAGCAGCTTGGGTGGGACTTCTTACAATGAGCAGTTCTTC
TRBJ2-1 | few | 14 | TRBD2 | TRBV18 | CASSPGTSGDEQFF | TGTGCCAGCTCACCAGGGACTAGTGGCGATGAGCAGTTCTTC
TRBJ2-1 | few | 20 | TRBD2 | TRBV4-1 | CASSQDFLAGGLSSYNEQFF | TGCGCCAGCAGCCAAGATTTTTTAGCGGGGGGCTTAAGCTCCTACAATGAGCAGTTCTTC
TRBJ2-3 | - | 16 | TRBD2 | TRBV7-2 | CASSPRAAGGRGTQYF | TGTGCCAGCAGCCCCAGAGCAGCGGGGGGGCGAGGTACGCAGTATTTT
TRBJ2-5 | - | 13 | TRBD1 | TRBV12-3/TRBV12-4 | CASRTGFAETQYF | TGTGCCAGCAGGACAGGGTTTGCAGAGACCCAGTACTTC
TRBJ2-2 | few | 17 | TRBD1 | TRBV28 | CASSSFQGAARGGELFF | TGTGCCAGCAGTTCTTTTCAGGGGGCGGCACGGGGCGGGGAGCTGTTTTTT
TRBJ1-1 | - | 14 | - | TRBV5-1 | CASSPLRQNTEAFF | TGCGCCAGCAGCCCGCTCCGTCAGAACACTGAAGCTTTCTTT
TRBJ1-6 | - | 16 | TRBD1 | TRBV20-1 | CSARGEGAIYNSPLHF | TGCAGTGCTAGAGGGGAGGGGGCCATCTATAATTCACCCCTCCACTTT
TRBJ2-3 | few | 16 | - | TRBV5-1 | CASSLGWGRSTDTQYF | TGCGCCAGCAGCTTGGGGTGGGGGCGTAGCACAGATACGCAGTATTTT
TRBJ1-5 | many | 11 | - | TRBV10-3 | CASGPNQPQHF | TGTGCCTCCGGACCTAATCAGCCCCAGCATTTT
TRBJ2-1 | many | 18 | - | TRBV11-3 | CASSLLDGAVAGNNEQFF | TGTGCCAGCAGCTTGTTGGACGGTGCGGTAGCAGGTAACAATGAGCAGTTCTTC
TRBJ2-3 | few | 12 | - | TRBV20-1 | CSARPEADTQYF | TGCAGTGCTAGGCCCGAGGCAGATACGCAGTATTTT
TRBJ2-5 | - | 15 | - | TRBV5-1 | CASSSDRIRQETQYF | TGCGCCAGCAGCTCTGACAGGATCAGGCAAGAGACCCAGTACTTC
TRBJ1-2 | - | 12 | - | TRBV29-1 | CSVLRQVYGYTF | TGCAGCGTTCTGAGACAGGTCTATGGCTACACCTTC
TRBJ2-5 | - | 16 | TRBD2 | TRBV20-1 | CSARDPSGGPQETQYF | TGCAGTGCTAGAGATCCTAGCGGGGGGCCTCAAGAGACCCAGTACTTC
TRBJ1-1 | - | 12 | - | TRBV4-1 | CASSPYGREAFF | TGCGCCAGCAGCCCTTACGGACGTGAAGCTTTCTTT